The text below deals with one TCR beta chain. The antigen this receptor binds is unknown. No quality values exist for individual bases; no much larger clone is one base distant. The library came from the immunoSEQ multiplex PCR assay. For the multiplex PCR, a mixture combining 60 forward primers for TCR Vbeta segments and 13 reverse primers for TCR Jbeta segments was used. Amplification of the CDR3 region of rearranged TCR beta genes was performed with a multiplex PCR assay on genomic DNA. The Illumina HiSeq System was used to sequence the amplified TCR beta libraries as 87-base-pair reads. The source study handled its data this way. A later analysis tallied 75 million to 95 million unique TCR beta chains across the 666 repertoires, and about 10 million of those chains were shared by two or more donors. A nearest-neighbor algorithm error-corrected the raw reads and collapsed the reads into unique sequences, merging closely related sequences to remove PCR and sequencing errors. To assign V, D and J gene segments, CDR3 sequences were aligned to IMGT reference sequences. For a sequence to be retained, a match of at least six nucleotides was required to both a V gene segment and a J gene segment. Rearrangements were called productive when the CDR3 lacked stop codons and stayed in frame with V and J; all others were non-productive. CDR3 was defined by IMGT convention, running from the second conserved V-encoded cysteine to the conserved J-encoded phenylalanine. The earlier analysis of more than 450 of the donors excluded sequences that lacked an unambiguous match to a single V gene segment. In an earlier analysis of approximately 590 of the donors, V segments were called functional above 56.7% productive rearrangements and were called segregating when the between-donor standard deviation exceeded 5%. A statistical classification framework was built to diagnose cytomegalovirus status from the catalog of TCR beta chain sequences. In a later analysis, V and J genes were assigned by comparing TCR nucleotide sequences against IMGT/GENE-DB human TR gene sequences. Using the TCRdist pipeline, a later analysis assigned CDR3 sequences along with most-parsimonious VDJ recombination scenarios. In a later analysis, each TCR beta chain was defined by its CDR3 amino acid sequence together with its V-gene family, and reads without a unique V-gene family were excluded. As a way to deal with suspected cross-contamination and a sequencing artifact, a later analysis dropped nearly 600 nucleotide sequences that were highly shared and had low generation probability. A later analysis calculated a clonal expansion index for each public chain from normalized within-repertoire ranks of inferred template counts. In a later analysis, generation probabilities were computed using a VDJ recombination model fitted to out-of-frame rearrangements, and the results were checked against IGoR. Hypergeometric tests were used in a later analysis to score TCR-TCR, TCR-HLA and TCR-CMV co-occurrence, with a repertoire-size bias correction applied to the TCR pairs. False discovery rates were estimated in a later analysis by permuting HLA or CMV assignments 20 times. A later analysis grouped co-occurring TCRs with DBSCAN, adding TCRdist sequence similarity when clustering within HLA-allele-positive subsets. Repertoires with fewer than 30,000 or more than 120,000 public chains, plus five repertoires with anomalous nucleotide sharing, were excluded from co-occurrence clustering. The source is immuneACCESS, and TCRdb retained only in-frame sequences with V and J called. Part of the clones is not carried over; for the studies checked, unresolved V genes explain less than half of this, and the remainder is unexplained. The V and J calls and clone size come from that table; D and trimming were worked out from the DNA. Counted in this sample were 110,000 or so clones; approximately 76% of them appeared once. The top ten clonotypes cover about 8.4% of the sample.

The cohort comprised 666 healthy bone marrow donors. All cohort members were sampled while nominally healthy, although unrecorded immune exposures were likely present. The donor was CMV seronegative and was included in the group of about 350 seronegative cohort members. A peripheral blood sample was provided by each donor, and peripheral blood mononuclear cells were used for TCR beta sequencing. The Qiagen DNeasy Blood Extraction Kit was used to extract genomic DNA from the blood cell samples. The data originate from a study of cytomegalovirus exposure and HLA in healthy donors (TCRdb year 2017). With regard to the full study: An earlier analysis of 587 of the donors reported over 250 Gb of sequence data and 95 million to 120 million unique TCR beta sequences obtained from approximately 180 million T cells. Approximately 300 gigabases of sequencing data and around 80 million unique TCR sequences made up an early release that covered 500 to 650 HLA-typed donors. Of the 350 to 450 genotyped donors, 65% to 90% fell in the genetic ancestry cluster associated with self-reported Caucasian donors. The aim of the study was to test whether cataloging public T cell receptors could identify signatures of past pathogen exposure. The study profiled the T cell repertoires of around 700 subjects by immunosequencing and related them to cytomegalovirus serostatus. Along with the approximately 700-subject first cohort, a separate validation cohort of more than 90 different subjects was used. To predict cytomegalovirus infection status, the study combined high-throughput TCR immunosequencing, statistical association of individual TCRs with disease status, and machine learning. To study patterns of TCR occurrence, a later analysis re-analyzed previously published TCR beta repertoires from 700 or so donors and added high-resolution HLA genotyping. In the later analysis, no new phenotypic data were used to find candidate immune exposures; instead, reliance was placed on TCR beta sequences and their occurrence across donors. An earlier analysis of a few hundred of the donors applied high-throughput TCR beta sequencing to assess whether each TCR beta V gene segment acted as functional or pseudogenic. Donor age, sex, ethnicity and CMV serostatus were compiled together with the repertoire data. Genome-wide SNP genotypes for about 65% of the 666 donors were used in a later genetic analysis, which treated that subset as a discovery cohort. Every repertoire in the discovery cohort had been generated on one and the same sequencing platform. HLA typing covered class I and class II loci at four-digit resolution. The number of typed donors differed by locus: about 620-640 for A, B, C, DRB1 and DQB1; 522 for DQA1; 606 for DPA1; and roughly 450 for DPB1. Five DR-DQ haplotypes were handled as single units for association and clustering because linkage in the cohort was strong. On average, 235,054 unique TCR beta nucleotide sequences were sequenced per donor among about 400 genotyped donors of the cohort, with roughly 18% of those sequences being non-productive. The study at large found these results: This cohort had only TCR beta chains sequenced, and the lack of alpha or paired-chain data limited which features could be detected. The study gave a list of 150 to 200 TCR beta chains associated with cytomegalovirus. Because counts were too low, roughly 18 rarely observed V segments, including chromosome 9 orphons, were left out of the earlier analysis of about 500 of the donors. A later genetic analysis reported fewer N-insertions in productive TCRs among donors in an Asian-associated ancestry cluster than the approximately 670-donor mean. The authors suggested that the approach could potentially be extended to other disease states and immunological phenotypes. Strong co-occurrence of HLA alleles, especially DR and DQ, made assigning TCR associations to individual alleles difficult. Several of the top co-occurrence clusters appeared to be linked to parvovirus B19, influenza, CMV and Epstein-Barr virus, according to a later analysis. Correlated functional status among segregating V segments might be attributable to linkage disequilibrium, but an unknown experimental factor could not be ruled out. Presence/absence analyses assumed roughly uniform sequencing depth across donors, an assumption that may not hold. A group of highly shared sequence variants was considered likely to be a technical artifact of the sequencing pipeline. A further reported finding was that TCR beta sequences accurately predicted the HLA-A and HLA-B alleles for most subjects in the first cohort. According to a later analysis, most CMV-associated TCR beta chains appeared to be HLA-restricted, and the HLA associations seemed to be driven largely by CMV exposure. The only immune exposure information available for the cohort was CMV serostatus. In both the original and validation cohorts, the classifier was reported to diagnose cytomegalovirus status with high specificity and sensitivity. A later genetic analysis associated a missense DCLRE1C variant with V-gene and J-gene trimming of TCR beta chains, and an independent cohort replicated the association. Across donors, most TCR sequences were observed very rarely, whereas some public TCRs were present in many individuals. In an earlier analysis of 587 of the donors, most TCR beta V segments were observed in productive rearrangements about 90% or about 30% of the time, broadly matching IMGT annotations. Because some donors lacked HLA typing at each locus, the association tests relied only on the typed subset. In vitro tests confirmed that three of the cytomegalovirus-associated TCR beta chains recognize cytomegalovirus antigens. In a later analysis, HLA-associated TCR beta chains were found to be more clonally expanded and to have lower generation probabilities than equally common non-associated chains. In a later analysis, 15,000 to 20,000 TCR beta sequences were associated with specific HLA alleles at a false discovery rate of 0.05. In a later analysis, TCR association rates were found to vary across HLA loci, with the most associated TCRs seen for DRB1 alleles and the fewest for HLA-C alleles.

The specimen sequenced was PBMCs. This TCR was recovered from a man in his forties or fifties in good health and CMV-seronegative.

The DNA sequence is as follows: TGTGCCAGCAACACGGACAGGGGCCTGGCTGGCTACACCTTC. Its coded protein is CASNTDRGLAGYTF. Recombination connected TRBV6-1 to TRBJ1-2; TRBD1 agrees with 9 junctional bases. From the cysteine up to the phenylalanine, the CDR3 has a length of 14 residues. Solely the CDR3 DNA is kept, with 42 bases framed from the first base. Compared with germline, V lacks 7 bases and J lacks 7 bases; bases without a gene match: 10. The germline V gene yields MNHNS for CDR1 and SASEGT for CDR2.